The clone carrying this TCR beta chain was seen more than once but under ten times. As yet, its antigen is unknown. Because the CDR3 is missing its conserved closing phenylalanine or tryptophan, this is likely a read error. The data belong to a study of response to subunit inactivated influenza vaccine. Study findings and constraints: After each seasonal influenza vaccination, few new T cells are recruited, the authors suggested.

V lost 6 bases to trimming and J lost 9 bases; unmatched junction nucleotides: 10. The CDR3 sequence is 14 residues long. Germline CDR1 MNHNY, CDR2 SVGAGI (reference sequence). Via MiXCR, TCRdb re-called the RT-PCR reads, giving one row per CDR3 protein. The repertoire holds 650,000 or so distinct CDR3 sequences, with around 13% as singletons. The clonotype originates from a man aged 50-60 years who received an inactivated influenza vaccine. The sample in question was PBMCs from blood, obtained 14 to 15 days before vaccination. The V call is TRBV6-6, the J call TRBJ2-7; TRBD2 matches 11 bases. CDR3 bases: TGTGCCAGCAGCTATAGCGGGAGGGCCGTGGGGCAGTACGCC. Amino acid sequence: CASSYSGRAVGQYA.